The clone carrying this TCR beta chain was counted only a few times. Antigen specificity is unknown. Trimming took 3 bases from V and 2 from J, leaving 14 bases between them. This CDR3 has 14 amino acids. The germline V gene has CDR1 DFQATT and CDR2 SNEGSKA (reference sequence). MiXCR, run by TCRdb on the RT-PCR reads, gives a single entry per CDR3 protein. The data hold under 200,000 distinct CDR3 sequences, with about 12% observed a single time. The source of the sample is a study of response to subunit inactivated influenza vaccine. Study-wide points: Authors suggested that a seasonal influenza vaccination recruits few new T cells each time.

The sample also formed part of further work on T cells expressing NK-cell markers. That paper notes: cDNA encoding TCR beta was synthesized via 5'RACE template switching incorporating UMIs. Just one sequenced donor of eight was HCMV-seronegative, while seven were seropositive. The same clonotypes also predominated in the CD3+CD56-NKG2C+ fraction of several donors.

The source of this sequence is a man aged 45-60 years who received an inactivated influenza vaccine. This chain joins TRBV20-1 and TRBJ2-7; the D call may be TRBD1 or TRBD2 (5 bases each). Material: CD8+ T cells sorted from PBMCs, obtained about 13 days after vaccination. CDR3: CSARVAGSAYEQYF. In DNA, the CDR3 is TGCAGTGCTAGGGTCGCAGGGAGTGCCTACGAGCAGTACTTC.